The 29 T cell receptor beta chains in this list originate from one sample, sequenced in a study of cytomegalovirus exposure and HLA in healthy donors. PCR primers comprised 60 Vbeta and 13 Jbeta primers. Data came from immunoSEQ multiplex PCR; TCRdb stores just in-frame clones and leaves some out. The table includes more than 100,000 clones, about four fifths detected once. The sequencing sample was made of PBMCs. Receptor source: a woman in her thirties or forties in good health and CMV-seronegative.

The DNA for the CDR3 is TGCGCCAGCAGCCCTCTACGACAGGCGAAACTGTTTTTT. It is translated as CASSPLRQAKLFF. The gene calls are TRBV5-1 and TRBJ1-4; tentatively, D is TRBD1 (6 bases). Germline-derived CDR1 and CDR2 are SGHRS and YFSETQ. Trimming took off 4 bases at V and 11 bases at J, with 15 bases between the two ends. The CDR3 covers 13 residues.

The genes are TRBV6-1 and TRBJ1-5; D is perhaps TRBD1 (5 bases). CDR1 and CDR2 from the germline V gene are MNHNS and SASEGT. The germline V and J ends were trimmed by 1 base and 6 bases, with 10 bases remaining between them. The CDR3 runs to 14 residues. Here the CDR3 reads CASSEVGGSQPQHF. As DNA, the CDR3 is TGTGCCAGCAGTGAAGTCGGGGGTAGTCAGCCCCAGCATTTT.

The chain links TRBV28 to TRBJ1-2; 7 positions match TRBD1. The CDR3 spans 12 residues. CDR1 is MDHEN and CDR2 is SYDVKM in the germline V gene. Trimming removed 11 bases from V and 6 bases from J; junction bases left unmatched: 9. Written as DNA, the CDR3 is TGTGCCTCGAGAGGGGACAGACATGGCTACACCTTC. Translation: CASRGDRHGYTF.

The rearrangement joins TRBV4-3 to TRBJ1-3, with D uncertain. The CDR3 length is 15 residues. The germline V gene encodes CDR1 LGHNA and CDR2 YSLEER. The V end was cut by 0 bases, the J end by 1 base, with 7 bases between. The CDR3 spells CASSQDSSSGNTIYF. The CDR3 DNA reads TGCGCCAGCAGCCAAGATAGCAGTTCTGGAAACACCATATATTTT.

A single count supports this clone. The chain employs TRBV6-5 and TRBJ1-1; 8 nucleotides line up with TRBD1. V lost 2 bases to trimming and J lost 7 bases; unmatched junction nucleotides: 9. There are 15 residues in the CDR3. Germline lookup yields CDR1 MNHEY and CDR2 SVGAGI. The DNA of the CDR3 is TGTGCCAGCAGTTACCGGACAGGGTGGGGTTGTGAAGCTTTCTTT. As protein: CASSYRTGWGCEAFF.

J is TRBJ2-6 and V is TRBV19, with TRBD1 identical over 9 bases. Per the germline V gene, CDR1 is LNHDA and CDR2 is SQIVND (reference sequence). J lost 9 bases, V lost 5 bases, and 14 bases had no gene match. CDR3 length: 17 residues. CDR3 amino acids: CASSSGTGMGSGNVLTF. Here the CDR3 DNA reads TGTGCCAGTAGTTCAGGGACAGGGATGGGTTCGGGCAACGTCCTGACTTTC.

This sequence joins TRBV2 and TRBJ2-1; 12 nucleotides match TRBD2. V lost 5 bases to trimming and J lost 0 bases; unmatched junction nucleotides: 5. CDR1 and CDR2 from the germline V gene are SNHLY and FYNNEI. CDR3 size: 17 residues. The CDR3 is CASSLRTSGDSYNEQFF. CDR3 bases: TGTGCCAGCAGTCTTCGGACTAGCGGGGACTCCTACAATGAGCAGTTCTTC.

The chain links TRBV6-4 to TRBJ2-7, with 8 bases fitting TRBD2. Per germline, CDR1 MRHNA and CDR2 SNTAGT. The CDR3 covers 13 residues. The V and J ends lost 6 bases and 5 bases, in that order; junction bases with no gene match: 6. The CDR3 sequence is CASSPREGDEQYF. CDR3 sequence (DNA): TGTGCCAGCAGCCCCCGGGAGGGAGACGAGCAGTACTTC.

The rearrangement joins TRBV6-6 to TRBJ1-3; 10 bases are shared with TRBD1. The length of the CDR3 is 15 residues. Germline loops: CDR1 MNHNY, CDR2 SVGAGI (reference sequence). Losses at the gene ends were 4 bases for V and 4 bases for J; bases not matched to a gene: 4. Here the CDR3 DNA reads TGTGCCAGCAGTTCGACAGGGGGCGACGGAAACACCATATATTTT. It yields the protein CASSSTGGDGNTIYF.

This clone was detected a few times. V is TRBV4-2 and J is TRBJ2-3; a possible D gene is TRBD1 (6 bases). The CDR3 runs to 14 residues. Germline CDR1 is LGHNA and CDR2 is YNFKEQ. The V gene lost 4 bases and the J gene lost 8 bases, with 16 bases spanning the gap. The CDR3 bases are TGTGCCAGCAGCCCCGGACAGCCCGGAGGTACGCAGTATTTT. Encoded protein: CASSPGQPGGTQYF.

The chain uses TRBV27 and TRBJ1-1, with TRBD1 matching over 7 bases. In germline, CDR1 is MNHEY, CDR2 SMNVEV (reference sequence). The length of the CDR3 is 13 residues. With V trimmed by 2 bases and J by 4 bases, 1 base remained unmatched. The DNA for the CDR3 is TGTGCCAGCAGTTTAGACAGGGCCACTGAAGCTTTCTTT. It codes for CASSLDRATEAFF.

The gene calls are TRBV5-6 and TRBJ1-2; TRBD1 matches 7 bases. Germline CDR1 reads SGHDT; CDR2 reads YYEEEE. The V and J ends lost 0 bases and 2 bases, in that order; junction bases with no gene match: 4. This CDR3 is 15 amino acids long. CDR3 DNA: TGTGCCAGCAGCTTGGGATTACAGGGGAACTATGGCTACACCTTC. Encoded protein: CASSLGLQGNYGYTF. The full variable domain, its missing parts supplied by reference TRBV5-6 and TRBJ1-2, is DAGVTQSPTHLIKTRGQQVTLRCSPKSGHDTVSWYQQALGQGPQFIFQYYEEEERQRGNFPDRFSGHQFPNYSSELNVNALLLGDSALYLCASSLGLQGNYGYTFGSGTRLTVV.

The gene calls are TRBV4-2 and TRBJ1-5; 11 nucleotides line up with TRBD1. Losses at the gene ends were 1 base for V and 7 bases for J; bases not matched to a gene: 3. The CDR3 is made up of 15 amino acids. Germline assignment: CDR1 LGHNA and CDR2 YNFKEQ. The CDR3 region has the DNA TGTGCCAGCAGCCAAGGGACAGGGGGCTCGCAGCCCCAGCATTTT. Its translation is CASSQGTGGSQPQHF.

Worth noting for this clone: The sample carries other DNA sequences with the same CDR3. The genes are TRBV5-4 and TRBJ1-2, with 7 bases aligning to TRBD1. V was pared by 0 bases and J by 1 base, with 3 bases of the junction left unmatched. CDR3 length equals 15 residues. Per germline, CDR1 SGHNT and CDR2 YYREEE (reference sequence). The CDR3 DNA is TGTGCCAGCAGCTTGGAGGCAGGGGGTAACTATGGCTACACCTTC. This gives the protein CASSLEAGGNYGYTF. The full variable domain, rest sourced from reference TRBV5-4 and TRBJ1-2, is ETGVTQSPTHLIKTRGQQVTLRCSSQSGHNTVSWYQQALGQGPQFIFQYYREEENGRGNFPPRFSGLQFPNYSSELNVNALELDDSALYLCASSLEAGGNYGYTFGSGTRLTVV.

This sequence joins TRBV6-1 and TRBJ2-1; maybe TRBD1 (6 bases). Germline values: CDR1 MNHNS, CDR2 SASEGT. V lost 1 base, J lost 8 bases, and 12 bases lay in between. This CDR3 comprises 14 residues. Here the CDR3 reads CASSEVARGHEQFF. As DNA, the CDR3 is TGTGCCAGCAGTGAAGTGGCCAGGGGCCATGAGCAGTTCTTC.

V usage is TRBV4-1 and J usage is TRBJ2-7; D gene uncertain. CDR3 size: 13 residues. Between the trimmed V and J ends, which lost 0 bases and 6 bases, there was a span of 9 bases. Germline V CDR1 and CDR2: MGHRA, YSYEKL. This CDR3 is CASSQEATREQYF. The CDR3 bases are TGCGCCAGCAGCCAAGAGGCGACACGCGAGCAGTACTTC.

The chain uses TRBV29-1 and TRBJ1-4; D unclear. The V gene's germline CDR1 is SQVTM and CDR2 ANQGSEA. The CDR3 length is 12 residues. Trimming stripped 3 bases from V and 3 bases from J, with 5 bases between. For the CDR3, the DNA is TGCAGCGTTGAGTCTGCTAATGAAAAACTGTTTTTT. Amino acids: CSVESANEKLFF.

The rearrangement uses TRBV13 and TRBJ1-5; no definite D call. In germline, CDR1 is PRHDT, CDR2 FYEKMQ (reference sequence). The CDR3 length is 15 residues. V dropped 2 bases and J dropped 0 bases, with 8 bases sitting between them. The CDR3 nucleotides are TGTGCCAGCAGCTTACGGCCAGGTAGCAATCAGCCCCAGCATTTT. This codes for CASSLRPGSNQPQHF.

The chain employs TRBV11-2 and TRBJ1-6; D possibly corresponds to TRBD1 (6 bases). Trimming took off 2 bases at V and 0 bases at J, with 14 bases between the two ends. Germline values: CDR1 SGHAT, CDR2 FQNNGV. CDR3 length: 18 residues. CDR3 region: CASSLPRGGSSYNSPLHF. The CDR3 DNA is TGTGCCAGCAGCTTACCCAGGGGCGGGAGCTCCTATAATTCACCCCTCCACTTT.

This chain connects TRBV4-1 to TRBJ2-1, with 9 bases fitting TRBD2. The V and J ends lost 3 bases and 2 bases, in that order; junction bases with no gene match: 2. The CDR3 sequence is 15 residues long. CDR1 MGHRA and CDR2 YSYEKL come from the germline V gene. The CDR3 sequence is CASSQLAGTYNEQFF. Here the CDR3 DNA reads TGCGCCAGCAGCCAGCTAGCGGGGACCTACAATGAGCAGTTCTTC.

The rearrangement joins TRBV27 to TRBJ1-5; maybe TRBD1 (5 bases). The CDR3 is 18 amino acids. CDR1 and CDR2 (germline): MNHEY, SMNVEV (reference sequence). V gave up 0 bases and J gave up 0 bases, with 15 bases separating them. For the CDR3, the DNA is TGTGCCAGCAGTTTATCCGGTTTTGACAGCCTTAGCAATCAGCCCCAGCATTTT. This gives the protein CASSLSGFDSLSNQPQHF.

V gene TRBV29-1 combines with J gene TRBJ2-7; 7 bases are a match to TRBD1. CDR3 size: 14 residues. The V gene end was trimmed by 6 bases and the J gene end by 6 bases; junction bases not matched to a gene: 14. The germline V gene encodes CDR1 SQVTM and CDR2 ANQGSEA. The CDR3 is CSVDGKGAHGEQYF. For the CDR3, the DNA is TGCAGCGTCGATGGAAAGGGGGCGCACGGCGAGCAGTACTTC.

CDR3 sequence reads: CASSHGLAGDYFPGELFF. In DNA form, the CDR3 reads TGCGCCAGCAGCCACGGACTAGCGGGGGACTACTTTCCCGGGGAGCTGTTTTTT. The rearrangement uses TRBV4-1 and TRBJ2-2; 13 bases fit TRBD2. The germline V gene has CDR1 MGHRA and CDR2 YSYEKL. Trimming removed 3 bases from V and 6 bases from J; junction bases left unmatched: 10. The CDR3 runs to 18 residues.

This sequence joins TRBV5-6 and TRBJ1-2; 10 bases are a match to TRBD1. Germline-derived CDR1 and CDR2 are SGHDT and YYEEEE. Germline trimming cut 2 bases from V and 8 bases from J; bases unmatched to any gene: 3. The CDR3 is 13 residues long. This CDR3 is CASSFRDRGGYTF. The CDR3 DNA is TGTGCCAGCAGCTTCCGGGACAGGGGCGGCTACACCTTC.

The chain joins TRBV4-1 to TRBJ1-2; D may be TRBD1 (6 bases). Germline values: CDR1 MGHRA, CDR2 YSYEKL. Between the trimmed V and J ends, which lost 1 base and 4 bases, there was a span of 19 bases. CDR3 length equals 17 residues. The CDR3 DNA follows: TGCGCCAGCAGCCAAGGCCGGGCCAGGGGCGCTGGCTATGGCTACACCTTC. Amino acids: CASSQGRARGAGYGYTF.

This chain connects TRBV6-5 to TRBJ2-3, with 13 positions matching TRBD2. The CDR3 is made up of 15 amino acids. CDR1 is MNHEY, CDR2 SVGAGI, per germline. Unmatched junction bases numbered 5, after V lost 7 bases and J lost 4 bases. The CDR3 is CASKLAGGPADTQYF. Here the CDR3 DNA reads TGTGCCAGCAAACTAGCGGGGGGGCCAGCAGATACGCAGTATTTT.

V is TRBV27 and J is TRBJ1-2; D perhaps matches TRBD1 (6 bases). The CDR3 runs to 12 residues. The germline V and J ends were trimmed by 5 bases and 6 bases, with 10 bases remaining between them. Germline V CDR1 and CDR2: MNHEY, SMNVEV (reference sequence). DNA of the CDR3: TGTGCCAGCAGTATGCCAGGGGATGGCTACACCTTC. This encodes CASSMPGDGYTF.

This chain uses TRBV7-9 with TRBJ1-1; 9 bases agree with TRBD1. Germline V gives CDR1 SEHNR, CDR2 FQNEAQ (reference sequence). V trimming: 3 bases; J trimming: 5 bases; junction bases outside the gene matches: 4. The CDR3 length is 14 residues. The CDR3 DNA reads as TGTGCCAGCAGCTTGGGACAGGGACGAACTGAAGCTTTCTTT. Amino acids: CASSLGQGRTEAFF.

A few counts support this clone. CDR3 nucleotide sequence: TGTGCCAGCAGCTTTGGAACTAGCGGGGATACGCAGTATTTT. It translates to CASSFGTSGDTQYF. The chain uses TRBV13 and TRBJ2-3, with 9 bases matching TRBD2. Unmatched junction bases numbered 4, after V lost 3 bases and J lost 6 bases. Germline lookup yields CDR1 PRHDT and CDR2 FYEKMQ (reference sequence). The CDR3 is 14 amino acids.